The rows below give T cell receptor beta chains drawn from one sample of a study of shared T cell receptors in the human thymus. Measured with immunoSEQ multiplex PCR; TCRdb has only the in-frame clones, and not every one. The top ten clones hold roughly 0.013% of a sample with 500,000 to 550,000 clones, approximately 80% of them seen once. These data were likewise used in another study, on human thymus T cells.

Sequenced material: thymocytes. These receptors were taken from a boy under three years old with a congenital heart defect. The CDR3 runs from the conserved cysteine through the conserved F or W. Each record gives: CDR3 length, V gene, clone size, J gene, D gene, CDR3 DNA, CDR3 protein. A D gene is named only where the DNA matches it firmly. Part of the rows lack a size; the others show once, few, many or a class for expanded clones.

17	TRBV1	.	TRBJ2-3	.	TGCACCAGCAGCCATCCGACTAGCGGGAGAGGGTCAGATACGCAGTATTTT	CTSSHPTSGRGSDTQYF
14	TRBV4-1	.	TRBJ1-5	.	TGCGCCAGCAGCTCCGGGACACAGAATCAGCCCCAGCATTTT	CASSSGTQNQPQHF
15	TRBV18	.	TRBJ2-2	.	TGTGCCAGCTCACCCACAGGTTTTCGCGACGGGGAGCTGTTTTTT	CASSPTGFRDGELFF
16	TRBV4-2	.	TRBJ1-5	.	TGTGCCAGCAGCCTAAGCGGCAGTAAAGGGAGACAGCCCCAGCATTTT	CASSLSGSKGRQPQHF
17	TRBV5-6	few	TRBJ1-3	.	TGTGCCAGCAGCTTGGTTTTTGGAGGTCTCTCTGGAAACACCATATATTTT	CASSLVFGGLSGNTIYF
16	TRBV4-2	.	TRBJ2-7	.	TGTGCCAGCAGCCAAGATCTAGACGGGAGTGTCGACGAGCAGTACTTC	CASSQDLDGSVDEQYF
13	TRBV10-1	.	TRBJ2-5	TRBD2	TGCACCGAATTAGCGGGAGACGGAGAGACCCAGTACTTC	CTELAGDGETQYF
16	TRBV7-9	.	TRBJ2-3	TRBD1	TGTGCCAGCACACATCGAAGGGACAGGGAGACAGATACGCAGTATTTT	CASTHRRDRETDTQYF
16	TRBV5-4	few	TRBJ1-4	.	TGTGCCAGCAGCGTACATAGGAAGGCAGGAGGGGAAAAACTGTTTTTT	CASSVHRKAGGEKLFF
15	TRBV5-6	.	TRBJ2-7	TRBD1	TGTGCCAGCAGCTTGGTTAACAGGGGGCGCAGCGAGCAGTACTTC	CASSLVNRGRSEQYF
16	TRBV11-2	.	TRBJ2-3	TRBD1	TGTGCCAGCAGCTTAAGTGGGACAGGGGCCACAGATACGCAGTATTTT	CASSLSGTGATDTQYF
15	TRBV9	.	TRBJ2-1	TRBD2	TGTGCCAGCAGCGCGAGCGGGATCTCCTACAATGAGCAGTTCTTC	CASSASGISYNEQFF
17	TRBV27	.	TRBJ2-3	TRBD1	TGTGCCAGCAGTATCCGGGACAGGGTACGACCCACAGATACGCAGTATTTT	CASSIRDRVRPTDTQYF
14	TRBV5-4	.	TRBJ2-1	.	TGTGCCAGCAGCTCTACTAGTATCTACAATGAGCAGTTCTTC	CASSSTSIYNEQFF
15	TRBV7-6	.	TRBJ2-1	TRBD2	TGTGCCAGCAGTCCCAAGCGGGAGTTTAACGGTGAGCAGTTCTTC	CASSPKREFNGEQFF
15	TRBV15	.	TRBJ2-7	.	TGTGCCACCAGCAGAGATATAGCGAGAGCCGGCGAGCAGTACTTC	CATSRDIARAGEQYF
14	TRBV6-1	.	TRBJ2-7	.	TGTGCCAGCGGGGGGTCTCTTTCCCCCTACGAGCAGTACTTC	CASGGSLSPYEQYF
16	TRBV5-6	.	TRBJ2-7	.	TGTGCCAGCAGCCCGTACCGGGACACTACGACCTACGAGCAGTACTTC	CASSPYRDTTTYEQYF
15	TRBV7-9	.	TRBJ2-7	TRBD1	TGTGCCAGCCGACAGGGCCCTAATCCCTGGTACGAGCAGTACTTC	CASRQGPNPWYEQYF
17	TRBV4-3	.	TRBJ2-5	TRBD2	TGCGCCAGCAGCCAAGAGGTCGGGCGGGAGGGCGAAGAGACCCAGTACTTC	CASSQEVGREGEETQYF
14	TRBV6-5	.	TRBJ2-7	TRBD1	TGTGCCAGCAGCTCCGGGACAGGGGTCCACGAGCAGTACTTC	CASSSGTGVHEQYF
16	TRBV5-6	once	TRBJ2-5	.	TGTGCCAGCAGCCCTCCGGGCAGGGGCGAACAAGAGACCCAGTACTTC	CASSPPGRGEQETQYF
19	TRBV28	.	TRBJ1-5	.	TGTGCCAGCAGGCTTCCTGACAGAATGGGTGCGTATAGCAATCAGCCCCAGCATTTT	CASRLPDRMGAYSNQPQHF
17	TRBV30	.	TRBJ1-1	.	TGTGCCTGGAGTGTACTGGTCGGGAGCAGGGAGGACACTGAAGCTTTCTTT	CAWSVLVGSREDTEAFF
13	TRBV6-5	.	TRBJ2-7	TRBD1	TGTGCCAGCAGCTCGGGACAGTCCTACGAGCAGTACTTC	CASSSGQSYEQYF
15	TRBV7-9	.	TRBJ1-1	.	TGTGCCAGCAGCTCCCAACAGGGAAGGAGCACTGAAGCTTTCTTT	CASSSQQGRSTEAFF
12	TRBV5-6	.	TRBJ1-1	.	TGTGCCAGCAGCTTGCCGACGGGTGAAGCTTTCTTT	CASSLPTGEAFF
15	TRBV28	.	TRBJ2-7	.	TGTGCCAGCAGTTCACCGGAGGAGGAGGGCTACGAGCAGTACTTC	CASSSPEEEGYEQYF
16	TRBV4-2	.	TRBJ2-5	TRBD2	TGTGCCAGCAGCCAGGCGGCTAGCGGACCCCAAGAGACCCAGTACTTC	CASSQAASGPQETQYF
16	TRBV27	.	TRBJ2-7	.	TGTGCCAGCAGTTTTACCCCAGGGGTCCGTACCTACGAGCAGTACTTC	CASSFTPGVRTYEQYF
15	TRBV28	.	TRBJ2-7	.	TGTGCCAGCAGGCCCTCCGGGACACCGCCCTACGAGCAGTACTTC	CASRPSGTPPYEQYF
16	TRBV28	few	TRBJ2-7	TRBD2	TGTGCCAGCACCCCGGGGGCGGGAGGGCGGGACGGCGAGCAGTACTTC	CASTPGAGGRDGEQYF
17	TRBV7-3	.	TRBJ2-4	.	TGTGCCAGCAGCCGCCTGACAGGAATAGAGGCCAAAAACATTCAGTACTTC	CASSRLTGIEAKNIQYF
20	TRBV5-1	.	TRBJ2-3	TRBD2	TGCGCCAGCAGCGAAAAGATGACTAGCGGGAGGTTAATACTCACAGATACGCAGTATTTT	CASSEKMTSGRLILTDTQYF
13	TRBV19	.	TRBJ2-5	.	TGTGCCAGTATAGGTAACGGAGAAGAGACCCAGTACTTC	CASIGNGEETQYF
10	TRBV6-6	few	TRBJ2-1	.	TGTGCCAGCAGTTCGGATGAGCAGTTCTTC	CASSSDEQFF
11	TRBV5-5	.	TRBJ2-1	.	TGTGCCAGCAGCTTGAAGCGGGAGCAGTTCTTC	CASSLKREQFF
15	TRBV7-9	.	TRBJ2-1	TRBD2	TGTGCCAGCAGCTTATCGGGAGGCCGGTACAATGAGCAGTTCTTC	CASSLSGGRYNEQFF
14	TRBV6-5	.	TRBJ1-5	.	TGTGCCAGCAGTTCTGAATCGGGAGGCCAGCCCCAGCATTTT	CASSSESGGQPQHF
21	TRBV7-6	.	TRBJ2-3	.	TGTGCCAGCAGCTTAGCGTTCGAGGTCCTAGCGCGCGAGGGGAGCACAGATACGCAGTATTTT	CASSLAFEVLAREGSTDTQYF
21	TRBV4-2	.	TRBJ2-5	TRBD2	TGTGCCAGCAGCCAGGTCGGACTAGCGGGAGACCGCAACCCCGGTACCGAGACCCAGTACTTC	CASSQVGLAGDRNPGTETQYF
19	TRBV7-9	.	TRBJ2-7	TRBD2	TGTGCCAGCAGCTTAGGGGGTGGAGGGTGGCGGGAGGATACGTACGAGCAGTACTTC	CASSLGGGGWREDTYEQYF
18	TRBV7-8	.	TRBJ1-1	TRBD1	TGTGCCAGCAGCTTAGAGGGCGGTTGGGGACAGCCGAACACTGAAGCTTTCTTT	CASSLEGGWGQPNTEAFF
13	TRBV5-5	.	TRBJ2-5	.	TGTGCCAGCAGCTTCAGGGAACAAGAGACCCAGTACTTC	CASSFREQETQYF
14	TRBV27	.	TRBJ1-2	TRBD1	TGTGCCAGCAAGGGCCGGGACAGGGAGCGTGGCTACACCTTC	CASKGRDRERGYTF
14	TRBV4-1	.	TRBJ2-1	TRBD1	TGCGCCAGCAGCCCCCCGGCCGGGACAGTTGCCGAGTTCTTC	CASSPPAGTVAEFF
16	TRBV5-1	.	TRBJ1-2	TRBD1	TGCGCCAGCAGCCCCGGGGGGACAGGGACGGGCTATGGCTACACCTTC	CASSPGGTGTGYGYTF
20	TRBV5-4	.	TRBJ2-1	TRBD2	TGTGCCAGCATCCCGGTGGGATTGGGTTCGAGCGGGAGCTCCTACAATGAGCAGTTCTTC	CASIPVGLGSSGSSYNEQFF
13	TRBV6-1	.	TRBJ1-4	TRBD1	TGTGCCAGCAGTCGGGACAGCAATGAAAAACTGTTTTTT	CASSRDSNEKLFF
11	TRBV5-1	.	TRBJ2-7	TRBD1	TGCGCCAGCCAGGGGGACTACGAGCAGTACTTC	CASQGDYEQYF
18	TRBV5-8	.	TRBJ2-7	.	TGTGCCAGCAGCTTGAGGGGGGGGTCTAAGGACCCGGTCTACGAGCAGTACTTC	CASSLRGGSKDPVYEQYF
13	TRBV10-3	.	TRBJ2-7	.	TGTGCCGTCGGAGACAGACTCTCTTACGAGCAGTACTTC	CAVGDRLSYEQYF
14	TRBV2	.	TRBJ2-7	TRBD2	TGTGCCAGCTGTCCCCCCGGGGCGGGGGACGAGCAGTACTTC	CASCPPGAGDEQYF
12	TRBV30	few	TRBJ2-5	TRBD1	TGTGCCCTCCACAGGGGGCTGGAGACCCAGTACTTC	CALHRGLETQYF
15	TRBV7-2	once	TRBJ2-3	TRBD1	TGTGCCAGCAGTCCCTCGGACAGGGGGCTAAATACGCAGTATTTT	CASSPSDRGLNTQYF